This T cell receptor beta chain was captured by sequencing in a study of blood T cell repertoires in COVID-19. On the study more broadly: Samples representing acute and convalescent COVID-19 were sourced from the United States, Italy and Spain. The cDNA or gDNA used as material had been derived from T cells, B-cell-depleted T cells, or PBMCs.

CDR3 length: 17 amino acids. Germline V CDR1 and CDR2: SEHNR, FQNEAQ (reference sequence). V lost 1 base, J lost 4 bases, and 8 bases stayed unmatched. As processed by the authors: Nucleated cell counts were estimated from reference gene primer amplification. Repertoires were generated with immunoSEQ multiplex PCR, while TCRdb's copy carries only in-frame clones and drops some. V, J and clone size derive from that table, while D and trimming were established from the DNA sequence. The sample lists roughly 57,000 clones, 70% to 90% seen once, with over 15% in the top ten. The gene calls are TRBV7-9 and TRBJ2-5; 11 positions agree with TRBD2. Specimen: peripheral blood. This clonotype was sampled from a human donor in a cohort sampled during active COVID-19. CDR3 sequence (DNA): TGTGCCAGCAGCTTAGAATCCCTAGCGGGGGGTCGAGAGACCCAGTACTTC. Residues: CASSLESLAGGRETQYF.